What follows are 22 T cell receptor beta chains derived from one specimen sequenced in a study of blood T cell repertoires in COVID-19. Data came from immunoSEQ multiplex PCR; TCRdb stores just in-frame clones and leaves some out. The sample has 100,000 to 150,000 clones, around 86% seen once. Sequenced input: peripheral blood. These receptor sequences come from a man aged 35-49 years with active or convalescent COVID-19.

The rearrangement links TRBV9 to TRBJ1-4, with D tentatively TRBD1 (5 bases). V dropped 0 bases and J dropped 8 bases, with 11 bases sitting between them. The CDR3 totals 14 residues. Germline CDR1 is SGDLS and CDR2 is YYNGEE. CDR3 DNA sequence: TGTGCCAGCAGCGTAGCCCAGGGTGGAGAAAAACTGTTTTTT. This gives the protein CASSVAQGGEKLFF.

The chain combines TRBV18 with TRBJ1-1; D is uncertain. V shed 3 bases and J shed 0 bases, with 11 bases lying between them. Germline values: CDR1 KGHSH, CDR2 LQKENI. The CDR3 loop spans 15 amino acids. This CDR3 reads CASSPYDGMNTEAFF. In DNA, the CDR3 is TGTGCCAGCTCACCGTATGACGGGATGAACACTGAAGCTTTCTTT.

As regards this clone: Different DNA sequences within this sample yield the same CDR3. The rearrangement joins TRBV12-3 or TRBV12-4 to TRBJ2-5, with TRBD2 matching over 7 bases. Losses at the gene ends were 0 bases for V and 5 bases for J; bases not matched to a gene: 0. This CDR3 has 13 residues. The CDR3: CASSLAGGETQYF. The CDR3 DNA sequence: TGTGCCAGCAGTTTAGCGGGGGGGGAGACCCAGTACTTC.

This chain joins TRBV7-3 and TRBJ1-3, with D possibly matching TRBD1 (6 bases). The V and J ends lost 5 bases and 2 bases respectively, with 13 bases between them. The length of the CDR3 is 15 residues. Germline V gene lookup returns CDR1 SGHTA and CDR2 FQGTGA. CDR3 loop: CASSLGGAAGNTIYF. In DNA, the CDR3 is TGTGCCAGCAGCCTAGGGGGGGCAGCTGGAAACACCATATATTTT.

The genes are TRBV6-5 and TRBJ2-7; D perhaps matches TRBD1 (6 bases). V dropped 8 bases and J dropped 2 bases, with 19 bases sitting between them. This CDR3 contains 15 residues. Germline loops: CDR1 MNHEY, CDR2 SVGAGI. CDR3 residues: CASSRPNRDPYEQYF. The CDR3 nucleotides read TGTGCCAGCTCCCGTCCCAACAGGGACCCCTACGAGCAGTACTTC.

The rearrangement links TRBV7-2 to TRBJ2-5, with TRBD2 as a possible D gene (6 bases). V gave up 4 bases and J gave up 4 bases, with 10 bases separating them. The germline V gene encodes CDR1 SGHTA and CDR2 FQGNSA. The CDR3 is made up of 13 amino acids. CDR3 residues: CASSSAGRETQYF. The CDR3 DNA reads as TGTGCCAGCAGCTCGGCGGGAAGAGAGACCCAGTACTTC.

The chain has TRBV10-3 and TRBJ1-6; D may be TRBD1 (6 bases). Germline V gene sequence: CDR1 ENHRY, CDR2 SYGVKD. This CDR3 is 14 amino acids long. V was shortened by 4 bases and J by 8 bases, with 12 bases between the two germline ends. The CDR3 coding sequence is TGTGCCATCAGTGGCCCGGACAGTGATTCACCCCTCCACTTT. This codes for CAISGPDSDSPLHF.

V is TRBV7-2 and J is TRBJ1-1, with D unclear. V was clipped by 6 bases and J by 5 bases, with 7 bases between them. Germline CDR1 and CDR2: SGHTA and FQGNSA. The CDR3 has 11 amino acids. This CDR3 is CASSPQTEAFF. In DNA form, the CDR3 reads TGTGCCAGCAGTCCACAGACTGAAGCTTTCTTT.

The chain has TRBV5-1 and TRBJ1-1, with unresolved D. Germline assignment: CDR1 SGHRS and CDR2 YFSETQ. V dropped 1 base and J dropped 10 bases, with 17 bases sitting between them. The CDR3 runs to 14 residues. CDR3 sequence: CASSLSSGDRGAFF. Written as DNA, the CDR3 is TGCGCCAGCAGCTTGAGCTCCGGGGATCGCGGAGCTTTCTTT.

The sample holds a few counts of this clone. The DNA of the CDR3 is TGTGCCAGCAGTTACGGGACAGGGGGCTACGAGCAGTACTTC. Translated, it gives CASSYGTGGYEQYF. The chain employs TRBV6-5 and TRBJ2-7; 11 bases are shared with TRBD1. With V trimmed by 2 bases and J by 3 bases, 0 bases remained unmatched. The CDR3 spans 14 residues. Germline values: CDR1 MNHEY, CDR2 SVGAGI.

The chain recombines TRBV6-4 with TRBJ1-2; TRBD1 matches 9 bases. The CDR3 totals 13 residues. V lost 4 bases, J lost 7 bases, and 4 bases stayed unmatched. CDR1 MRHNA and CDR2 SNTAGT come from the germline V gene. Written as DNA, the CDR3 is TGTGCCAGCAGTGCCGGGACAGGGATTGGCTACACCTTC. This sequence encodes CASSAGTGIGYTF.

This chain uses TRBV30 with TRBJ2-5, with TRBD2 identical over 7 bases. CDR3 length: 15 amino acids. The J segment lost 7 bases and the V segment lost 2 bases, leaving 13 bases of the junction unmatched. Germline CDR1 is GTSNPN and CDR2 is SVGIG (reference sequence). The CDR3 sequence is CAWSQRGVIYGTQYF. CDR3 coding DNA: TGTGCCTGGAGTCAACGGGGGGTCATTTACGGGACCCAGTACTTC.

The J gene is TRBJ1-1, the V gene TRBV6-5; D gene unclear. This CDR3 is built from 12 residues. Per germline, CDR1 MNHEY and CDR2 SVGAGI. The V end lost 6 bases, the J end lost 2 bases, and 7 bases lay between the germline ends. In DNA, the CDR3 is TGTGCCAGCAGGCAGGATAACACTGAAGCTTTCTTT. Protein: CASRQDNTEAFF.

This clone qualifies as medium-sized. The rearrangement uses TRBV6-5 and TRBJ2-3; the D is unclear. Germline V CDR1 and CDR2: MNHEY, SVGAGI. This CDR3 contains 12 residues. The ends were cut back, 7 bases at V and 2 bases at J, with 7 bases in the middle. CDR3 sequence (DNA): TGTGCCAGCACCCTATACACAGATACGCAGTATTTT. Translation gives CASTLYTDTQYF.

This clone occurred a few times. The chain links TRBV5-6 to TRBJ1-4, with D hard to call. Trimming left V 2 bases short and J 3 bases short, with 5 bases between. This CDR3 is 13 amino acids long. CDR1 is SGHDT and CDR2 is YYEEEE in the germline V gene. The CDR3 sequence is CASSFGSNEKLFF. The CDR3 bases are TGTGCCAGCAGCTTCGGGTCTAATGAAAAACTGTTTTTT.

This clone was detected only once. V is TRBV24-1 and J is TRBJ2-1; the D gene is possibly TRBD2 (6 bases). Germline loops: CDR1 KGHDR, CDR2 SFDVKD. The CDR3 totals 14 residues. Trimming left V 3 bases short and J 6 bases short, with 11 bases between. The CDR3: CATSDQLAPNEQFF. The CDR3 DNA sequence: TGTGCCACCAGTGATCAACTAGCCCCCAATGAGCAGTTCTTC.

The chain recombines TRBV6-4 with TRBJ1-5; D might be TRBD1 (6 bases). V was trimmed by 0 bases and J by 0 bases, leaving 12 bases between them. Per the germline V gene, CDR1 is MRHNA and CDR2 is SNTAGT. The CDR3 is made up of 17 amino acids. In nucleotides, the CDR3 is TGTGCCAGCAGTGACTCTTGGACAGACTATAGCAATCAGCCCCAGCATTTT. Protein sequence: CASSDSWTDYSNQPQHF.

This clone was seen a few times. The chain uses TRBV6-4 and TRBJ2-7, with a tentative D call TRBD1 (6 bases). V lost 6 bases and J 1 base, leaving 10 bases between the germline ends. Germline V gives CDR1 MRHNA, CDR2 SNTAGT. This CDR3 is 13 amino acids long. In nucleotides, the CDR3 is TGTGCCAGCAGCAGGACAGAATCCTACGAGCAGTACTTC. It specifies CASSRTESYEQYF.

The V call is TRBV6-2 or TRBV6-3, the J call TRBJ1-5; 9 bases map to TRBD1. With 4 bases clipped from V and 5 bases from J, the junction kept 3 bases outside the gene matches. The CDR3 is 14 amino acids. Germline values: CDR1 MNHEY, CDR2 SVGEGT. Written as DNA, the CDR3 is TGTGCCAGCAGTTGGGGACAGGGCCATCAGCCCCAGCATTTT. Its translation: CASSWGQGHQPQHF.

The gene calls are TRBV3-1 (or the pseudogene TRBV3-2) and TRBJ2-7, with 8 bases lining up with TRBD1. Germline CDR1 reads LGHDT; CDR2 reads YNNKEL (reference sequence). This CDR3 contains 15 residues. V lost 4 bases and J lost 6; bases outside the gene matches: 11. This CDR3 is CASSPYQGARSEQYF. The CDR3 nucleotides read TGTGCCAGCAGCCCTTACCAGGGGGCTCGAAGCGAGCAGTACTTC.

The rearrangement uses TRBV19 and TRBJ2-5, with 9 bases that match TRBD2. After removal of 5 bases from V and 6 bases from J, the junction contained 13 bases not matched to a gene. CDR1 is LNHDA, CDR2 SQIVND, per germline (reference sequence). CDR3 length equals 16 residues. The DNA for the CDR3 is TGTGCCAGTAGTTTGGCGGGGGGGTTTGGAAGAAAGACCCAGTACTTC. Residues: CASSLAGGFGRKTQYF.

The chain has TRBV4-1 and TRBJ1-3, with no clear D. Trimming pared 0 bases from V and 3 bases from J, leaving 9 bases between. The CDR3 has 15 amino acids. CDR1 and CDR2 from the germline V gene are MGHRA and YSYEKL. The CDR3 loop is CASSQEQIGGNTIYF. The CDR3 nucleotides are TGCGCCAGCAGCCAAGAACAGATCGGTGGAAACACCATATATTTT.